This T cell receptor beta chain was identified in a study of blood T cell repertoires in COVID-19. Recruitment covered roughly 22 US areas and drew participants whose ages spanned about 18 to 100 years. Some clones are missing from TCRdb's copy, which holds only in-frame ones; the method was immunoSEQ multiplex PCR. Of approximately 230,000 clones detected, 75% to 95% appear once; the ten largest clones hold around 1.8%. Trimming stripped 6 bases from V and 1 base from J, with 10 bases between. Germline V lookup: CDR1 LNHDA, CDR2 SQIVND (reference sequence). The CDR3 spans 14 residues. The chain joins TRBV19 to TRBJ1-3; the D gene is possibly TRBD1 (6 bases). The sequence derives from a woman under 30 who had recovered from COVID-19. Material for sequencing was PBMCs or T cells enriched from blood (not recorded which). The CDR3 DNA reads as TGTGCCAGTAGCTGGACAGCTTCTGGAAACACCATATATTTT. It encodes CASSWTASGNTIYF.